Presented here are 32 T cell receptor beta chains from one specimen sequenced in a study of blood T cell repertoires in COVID-19. The assay was immunoSEQ multiplex PCR, and TCRdb's table has in-frame clones only and misses some. The sample lists 30,000 to 35,000 clones; around 82% were seen once. Sequencing input: peripheral blood. The receptor set was obtained from a man at least 80 years old with active or convalescent COVID-19.

The chain uses TRBV2 and TRBJ2-2; D perhaps matches TRBD2 (5 bases). The CDR3 spans 15 residues. Between the trimmed V and J ends, which lost 3 bases and 6 bases, there was a span of 14 bases. In germline, CDR1 is SNHLY, CDR2 FYNNEI. The CDR3 loop reads CASSDVISSAGELFF. For the CDR3, the DNA is TGTGCCAGCAGTGATGTGATTAGTAGCGCCGGGGAGCTGTTTTTT.

This clone appeared a single time. CDR3 sequence reads: CASSSNRGETQYF. The CDR3 DNA reads TGTGCCAGCAGCTCAAACAGGGGGGAGACCCAGTACTTC. The chain is built from TRBV11-2 and TRBJ2-5; the match to TRBD1 covers 8 bases. The CDR3 loop spans 13 amino acids. Per germline, CDR1 SGHAT and CDR2 FQNNGV. Losses at the gene ends were 4 bases for V and 5 bases for J; bases not matched to a gene: 3.

The chain combines TRBV6-6 with TRBJ2-1, with D tentatively TRBD1 (6 bases). CDR3 length equals 14 residues. Trimming shortened V by 6 bases and J by 6 bases, and 15 bases separated the two germline ends. In germline, CDR1 is MNHNY, CDR2 SVGAGI (reference sequence). CDR3 loop: CASSSQGIGNEQFF. Written as DNA, the CDR3 is TGTGCCAGCAGCTCCCAGGGGATCGGCAATGAGCAGTTCTTC.

The chain couples TRBV19 to TRBJ1-5; TRBD1 is a possible D gene (6 bases). V dropped 3 bases and J dropped 4 bases, with 22 bases sitting between them. The germline V gene has CDR1 LNHDA and CDR2 SQIVND (reference sequence). The CDR3 has 18 amino acids. Here the CDR3 reads CASSIVGTSSHINQPQHF. DNA for the CDR3: TGTGCCAGTAGTATCGTCGGGACAAGTTCTCACATTAATCAGCCCCAGCATTTT. The entire variable domain, with the rest obtained from reference TRBV19 and TRBJ1-5, is as follows: DGGITQSPKYLFRKEGQNVTLSCEQNLNHDAMYWYRQDPGQGLRLIYYSQIVNDFQKGDIAEGYSVSREKKESFPLTVTSAQKNPTAFYLCASSIVGTSSHINQPQHFGDGTRLSIL.

The chain employs TRBV5-3 and TRBJ2-4; no clear D. TRBV5-3 is classed as an ORF, of uncertain function. This CDR3 contains 14 residues. Between the trimmed V and J ends, which lost 6 bases and 4 bases, there was a span of 14 bases. The CDR3 nucleotides read TGTGCCAGAAACCCCGGTAAAGTTAAAAACATTCAGTACTTC. It specifies CARNPGKVKNIQYF.

The chain links TRBV18 to TRBJ2-3; the match to TRBD2 covers 7 bases. V was clipped by 4 bases and J by 3 bases; unmatched bases: 7. The CDR3 length is 15 residues. The germline V gene encodes CDR1 KGHSH and CDR2 LQKENI. CDR3 amino acids: CASSQFAGETDTQYF. The CDR3 nucleotides read TGTGCCAGCTCACAATTTGCGGGAGAGACAGATACGCAGTATTTT.

The J gene is TRBJ1-6, the V gene TRBV6-5; the D is unclear. Trimming took off 4 bases at V and 0 bases at J, with 7 bases between the two ends. The germline V gene has CDR1 MNHEY and CDR2 SVGAGI. The CDR3 has 15 amino acids. CDR3 bases: TGTGCCAGCAGTTCGCTGAGCTCCTATAATTCACCCCTCCACTTT. Amino acids: CASSSLSSYNSPLHF.

This sequence joins TRBV7-9 and TRBJ2-3; the match to TRBD1 covers 7 bases. The trim removed 5 bases at V and 5 bases at J, leaving 7 bases unmatched. Germline V lookup: CDR1 SEHNR, CDR2 FQNEAQ (reference sequence). The CDR3 extends over 14 amino acids. CDR3 sequence (DNA): TGTGCCAGCAGCCAGACAGGGTATATAGATACGCAGTATTTT. Translating it yields CASSQTGYIDTQYF.

The chain links TRBV30 to TRBJ2-7; TRBD2 matches at 8 bases. The CDR3 runs to 14 residues. V was pared by 3 bases and J by 3 bases, with 7 bases of the junction left unmatched. The germline gives CDR1 GTSNPN, CDR2 SVGIG (reference sequence). This chain's CDR3 is CAWSDEGTSYEQYF. CDR3 nucleotides: TGTGCCTGGAGCGACGAGGGGACTAGCTACGAGCAGTACTTC.

The gene calls are TRBV19 and TRBJ2-2; 12 nucleotides align to TRBD2. V lost 3 bases, J lost 5 bases, and 4 bases stayed unmatched. The V gene's germline CDR1 is LNHDA and CDR2 SQIVND (reference sequence). The CDR3 has 16 residues. This CDR3 reads CASSMASGRVTGELFF. CDR3 DNA: TGTGCCAGTAGTATGGCTAGCGGGAGGGTTACCGGGGAGCTGTTTTTT.

The chain is built from TRBV10-3 and TRBJ2-7; 7 nucleotides agree with TRBD2. This CDR3 is built from 16 residues. The V gene end was trimmed by 5 bases and the J gene end by 0 bases; junction bases not matched to a gene: 10. CDR1 is ENHRY and CDR2 is SYGVKD in the germline V gene. Here the CDR3 reads CAISPSSGGSSYEQYF. Here the CDR3 DNA reads TGTGCCATCAGTCCATCTAGCGGAGGGAGCTCCTACGAGCAGTACTTC.

J is TRBJ2-6 and V is TRBV6-5; D perhaps matches TRBD1 (5 bases). CDR1 and CDR2 (germline): MNHEY, SVGAGI. The germline V and J ends were trimmed by 5 bases and 1 base, with 9 bases remaining between them. The CDR3 has 15 amino acids. CDR3 sequence reads: CASSLGASGANVLTF. In DNA, the CDR3 is TGTGCCAGCAGTCTAGGGGCGTCTGGGGCCAACGTCCTGACTTTC.

The chain uses TRBV11-3 and TRBJ2-1, with TRBD2 matching over 8 bases. The trim removed 5 bases at V and 4 bases at J, leaving 13 bases unmatched. The CDR3 consists of 17 residues. CDR1 and CDR2 (germline): SGHNT, YENEEA. The chain's CDR3 is CASSHPIAGSKYNEQFF. CDR3 nucleotide sequence: TGTGCCAGCAGCCACCCGATAGCGGGATCTAAATACAATGAGCAGTTCTTC.

This chain links TRBV4-1 with TRBJ1-3; TRBD1 agrees at 7 bases. The trim removed 10 bases at V and 2 bases at J, leaving 17 bases unmatched. CDR3 length: 17 amino acids. Germline CDR1 MGHRA, CDR2 YSYEKL. The CDR3 nucleotides are TGCGCCACCGCGAGACAGGGAATAGTTTCGGCTGGAAACACCATATATTTT. Translation gives CATARQGIVSAGNTIYF.

The V and J genes are TRBV2 and TRBJ2-1; 8 bases fit TRBD2. Germline V gene data show CDR1 as SNHLY and CDR2 as FYNNEI. This CDR3 is built from 15 residues. The J segment lost 0 bases and the V segment lost 5 bases, leaving 3 bases of the junction unmatched. CDR3 protein: CASSSSGSSYNEQFF. CDR3 coding DNA: TGTGCCAGCAGTTCTAGCGGGTCCTCCTACAATGAGCAGTTCTTC.

This chain links TRBV9 with TRBJ1-1; TRBD1 matches 7 bases. CDR3 size: 17 residues. J was trimmed by 4 bases and V by 7 bases; bases with no gene match: 19. Germline V gene lookup returns CDR1 SGDLS and CDR2 YYNGEE. CDR3: CASSSQKGGLRSTEAFF. The CDR3 region has the DNA TGTGCCAGCTCCAGCCAAAAAGGGGGCCTGAGGAGCACTGAAGCTTTCTTT.

The chain links TRBV28 to TRBJ1-3; tentatively, D is TRBD1 (6 bases). There are 14 residues in the CDR3. Trimming removed 5 bases at V and 2 bases at J, with 10 bases between. In germline, CDR1 is MDHEN, CDR2 SYDVKM. The DNA for the CDR3 is TGTGCCAGCAGTACAGGGTATACTGGAAACACCATATATTTT. Residues: CASSTGYTGNTIYF.

The genes are TRBV7-6 and TRBJ2-3; 8 nucleotides agree with TRBD2. Per the germline V gene, CDR1 is SGHVS and CDR2 is FNYEAQ. V lost 2 bases and J lost 7; bases outside the gene matches: 14. This CDR3 contains 17 residues. The CDR3 sequence: CASSLTGPPAGGYTQYF. In DNA, the CDR3 is TGTGCCAGCAGCTTAACGGGCCCCCCTGCGGGAGGCTATACGCAGTATTTT. Complete variable domain (other parts from reference TRBV7-6 and TRBJ2-3): GAGVSQSPRYKVTKRGQDVALRCDPISGHVSLYWYRQALGQGPEFLTYFNYEAQQDKSGLPNDRFSAERPEGSISTLTIQRTEQRDSAMYRCASSLTGPPAGGYTQYFGPGTRLTVL.

CDR3 protein: CASSLGAVQPGNQPQHF. CDR3 DNA sequence: TGTGCCAGCAGCTTAGGGGCAGTTCAACCGGGCAATCAGCCCCAGCATTTT. This chain links TRBV7-2 with TRBJ1-5, with unresolved D. V lost 1 base and J 2 bases, leaving 15 bases between the germline ends. The CDR3 runs 17 residues. Germline assignment: CDR1 SGHTA and CDR2 FQGNSA.

This chain joins TRBV19 and TRBJ1-2, with D possibly matching TRBD1 (5 bases). The CDR3 extends over 13 amino acids. Trimming removed 6 bases at V and 7 bases at J, with 15 bases between. Germline loops: CDR1 LNHDA, CDR2 SQIVND (reference sequence). The DNA for the CDR3 is TGTGCCAGTAGCCCTCGAAGGGGCCGTGGCTACACCTTC. It yields the protein CASSPRRGRGYTF.

V usage is TRBV24-1 and J usage is TRBJ2-3; 11 bases line up with TRBD2. J lost 0 bases, V lost 4 bases, and 8 bases had no gene match. Germline CDR1 is KGHDR and CDR2 is SFDVKD. The CDR3 loop spans 18 amino acids. CDR3 sequence (DNA): TGTGCCACCAGTGAGCCTACTAGCGGGAGCCTCAGCACAGATACGCAGTATTTT. Translated: CATSEPTSGSLSTDTQYF.

The sample holds one count of this clone. This chain uses TRBV5-1 with TRBJ2-1; TRBD2 matches at 9 bases. After removal of 6 bases from V and 3 bases from J, the junction contained 1 base not matched to a gene. The CDR3 runs 13 residues. Germline assignment: CDR1 SGHRS and CDR2 YFSETQ. The CDR3 coding sequence is TGCGCCAGCACGCGGGGGGGCTACAATGAGCAGTTCTTC. It is translated as CASTRGGYNEQFF.

The chain is built from TRBV7-8 and TRBJ2-1; D might be TRBD2 (6 bases). The CDR3 is made up of 15 amino acids. The V end lost 5 bases, the J end lost 3 bases, and 14 bases lay between the germline ends. Germline loops: CDR1 SGHVS, CDR2 FQNEAQ. CDR3 sequence (DNA): TGTGCCAGCAGCGAGGCTGCGGGACTCTACAATGAGCAGTTCTTC. Amino acids: CASSEAAGLYNEQFF. The full variable domain, in which reference TRBV7-8 and TRBJ2-1 provide the parts outside the CDR3, is GAGVSQSPRYKVAKRGQDVALRCDPISGHVSLFWYQQALGQGPEFLTYFQNEAQLDKSGLPSDRFFAERPEGSVSTLKIQRTQQEDSAVYLCASSEAAGLYNEQFFGPGTRLTVL.

The CDR3 DNA reads TGTGCCAGCAGCCCACTAGCGGGAATCCAAGAGACCCAGTACTTC. Translation gives CASSPLAGIQETQYF. This rearrangement joins TRBV7-9 to TRBJ2-5, with TRBD2 matching 10 bases. From germline, CDR1 is SEHNR and CDR2 FQNEAQ (reference sequence). The junction had 4 bases not matched to a gene; V was cut back by 5 bases and J by 1 base. The CDR3 loop spans 15 amino acids.

The CDR3 region is CASSPPSGQGNEQFF. In DNA form, the CDR3 reads TGTGCCAGCAGTCCCCCTAGCGGACAGGGGAATGAGCAGTTCTTC. This rearrangement joins TRBV6-2 or TRBV6-3 to TRBJ2-1; 9 bases are a match to TRBD1. Germline trimming cut 5 bases from V and 7 bases from J; bases unmatched to any gene: 9. From germline, CDR1 is MNHEY and CDR2 SVGEGT. The CDR3 length is 15 residues.

J is TRBJ1-5 and V is TRBV12-5; 10 bases fit TRBD1. This CDR3 has 14 residues. V lost 10 bases, J lost 7 bases, and 10 bases stayed unmatched. Germline values: CDR1 LGHNT, CDR2 FRNRAP. CDR3 nucleotides: TGTGCTAAGCAAGGGACAGGGGTTTACCAGCCCCAGCATTTT. Translation: CAKQGTGVYQPQHF.

The chain recombines TRBV7-2 with TRBJ2-2, with a weak D call TRBD1 (5 bases). The V gene lost 5 bases and the J gene lost 7 bases, with 23 bases spanning the gap. Germline V gene lookup returns CDR1 SGHTA and CDR2 FQGNSA. CDR3 length: 17 amino acids. The CDR3 nucleotides are TGTGCCAGCAGCCTTAGCAGGGCGCAGAGGAGTCGCGGGGAGCTGTTTTTT. This translates into CASSLSRAQRSRGELFF.

The CDR3 sequence is CASSLYAGYEQYF. In DNA form, the CDR3 reads TGTGCCAGCAGTTTATATGCGGGCTACGAGCAGTACTTC. The V gene is TRBV12-3 or TRBV12-4, the J gene TRBJ2-7, with TRBD2 as a possible D gene (5 bases). This CDR3 contains 13 residues. V was clipped by 2 bases and J by 3 bases, with 8 bases between them.

The chain couples TRBV5-1 to TRBJ2-7, with D possibly matching TRBD1 (5 bases). The V gene's germline CDR1 is SGHRS and CDR2 YFSETQ. V was shortened by 3 bases and J by 0 bases, with 10 bases between the two germline ends. This CDR3 contains 14 residues. The CDR3 coding sequence is TGCGCCAGCAGCTCTAGGGGTCCCTCCTACGAGCAGTACTTC. Its translation is CASSSRGPSYEQYF.

The gene calls are TRBV7-2 and TRBJ2-7, with 7 nucleotides matching TRBD2. Germline V gives CDR1 SGHTA, CDR2 FQGNSA. The CDR3 length is 16 residues. Trimming cost V 5 bases and J 3 bases; bases outside gene matches: 13. For the CDR3, the DNA is TGTGCCAGCAGCCTACCCCTAGCGGCCGTGAGCTACGAGCAGTACTTC. Translation gives CASSLPLAAVSYEQYF.

This sequence joins TRBV7-9 and TRBJ1-6; a weak D match, TRBD1 (5 bases). The CDR3 length is 14 residues. V lost 3 bases and J 10 bases, leaving 13 bases between the germline ends. Germline lookup yields CDR1 SEHNR and CDR2 FQNEAQ (reference sequence). The CDR3 region has the DNA TGTGCCAGCAGCTTGCAGGGAATGGGATCACCCCTCCACTTT. This sequence encodes CASSLQGMGSPLHF.

V gene TRBV15 combines with J gene TRBJ2-1, with D possibly being TRBD2 (6 bases). Germline assignment: CDR1 LNHNV and CDR2 YYDKDF (reference sequence). The V gene lost 1 base and the J gene lost 3 bases, with 10 bases spanning the gap. This CDR3 region has 15 residues. This chain's CDR3 is CATSRASSVYNEQFF. DNA for the CDR3: TGTGCCACCAGCAGAGCCTCTAGCGTCTACAATGAGCAGTTCTTC. The variable domain in full, completed from reference TRBV15 and TRBJ2-1, reads DAMVIQNPRYQVTQFGKPVTLSCSQTLNHNVMYWYQQKSSQAPKLLFHYYDKDFNNEADTPDNFQSRRPNTSFCFLDIRSPGLGDTAMYLCATSRASSVYNEQFFGPGTRLTVL.